A selection of T cell receptor beta chains follows, all from one sample in a study of shared clonotypes between healthy human individuals. TCRdb's copy holds only in-frame clones and misses some; the assay was immunoSEQ multiplex PCR. The repertoire has 2 million to 2.5 million clones, almost 96% of them found once; the top ten carry 0.1% to 0.15%. Sequenced material: naive CD4+ T cells sorted from blood. The receptor source for this set is a man younger than 35 in good health. CDR3s include the opening cysteine and the closing phenylalanine or tryptophan. Each record gives: CDR3 DNA, CDR3 protein, clone size, D gene, V gene, J gene. D genes are given only for firm matches. Where a row states a size, it is once, few, many or the class of an expanded clone; other rows omit it.

DNA: TGTGCCAGCAGCTTAACCCTGGGACAGGGATTCTCCTATAATTCACCCCTCCACTTT
CDR3: CASSLTLGQGFSYNSPLHF
size: NA
D: TRBD1
V: TRBV13
J: TRBJ1-6

DNA: TGTGCCAGCAGGTTGACAGGGGTGAACACTGAAGCTTTCTTT
CDR3: CASRLTGVNTEAFF
size: NA
D: TRBD1
V: TRBV6-6
J: TRBJ1-1

DNA: TGTGCCAGCAGCTCTGGGACAGGGGCTAATGAAAAACTGTTTTTT
CDR3: CASSSGTGANEKLFF
size: NA
D: TRBD1
V: TRBV7-9
J: TRBJ1-4

DNA: TGTGCCAGTACCCTAGGAGACAGAGTGAGAAACACCATATATTTT
CDR3: CASTLGDRVRNTIYF
size: NA
D: NA
V: TRBV19
J: TRBJ1-3

DNA: TGTGCCAGCAGCTCCTTTTCGGGAGGGGGCTACGAGCAGTACTTC
CDR3: CASSSFSGGGYEQYF
size: NA
D: TRBD2
V: TRBV5-4
J: TRBJ2-7

DNA: TGCGCCAGCAGCTTGTTTCAGGGGGCGCGCACTGAAGCTTTCTTT
CDR3: CASSLFQGARTEAFF
size: NA
D: TRBD1
V: TRBV5-1
J: TRBJ1-1

DNA: TGTGCCTGGAGGACACCGGGGGTTCTTGAGCAGTTCTTC
CDR3: CAWRTPGVLEQFF
size: NA
D: NA
V: TRBV30
J: TRBJ2-1

DNA: TGTGCCAGCAGCTTGGAACAGCCTGGGGGAAACACCATATATTTT
CDR3: CASSLEQPGGNTIYF
size: NA
D: NA
V: TRBV5-6
J: TRBJ1-3

DNA: TGCGCCAGCAGTGAGTCGCAGACAGGGAGCAATCAGCCCCAGCATTTT
CDR3: CASSESQTGSNQPQHF
size: NA
D: TRBD1
V: TRBV10-2
J: TRBJ1-5

DNA: TGTGCCAGCAGTTTACGGGGGTCCTACGAGCAGTACTTC
CDR3: CASSLRGSYEQYF
size: once
D: NA
V: TRBV28
J: TRBJ2-7

DNA: TGTGCCAGCAGCTCTACTAGCGGGGGCTTTTACGAGCAGTACTTC
CDR3: CASSSTSGGFYEQYF
size: NA
D: TRBD2
V: TRBV7-2
J: TRBJ2-7

DNA: TGTGCCAGCAGCTTGGGACTAGCGGGGAACAATGAGCAGTTCTTC
CDR3: CASSLGLAGNNEQFF
size: NA
D: TRBD2
V: TRBV5-4
J: TRBJ2-1

DNA: TGTGCCAGCAGTTACTCGATAATAAATGGGGAGACCCAGTACTTC
CDR3: CASSYSIINGETQYF
size: NA
D: NA
V: TRBV6-6
J: TRBJ2-5

DNA: TGTGCCAGCAGCCCCCGGACGGGAGAGACCCAGTACTTC
CDR3: CASSPRTGETQYF
size: NA
D: NA
V: TRBV7-2
J: TRBJ2-5

DNA: TGTGCCATCAGTGGGAGTTCGACAGGGGGTTCACCCCTCCACTTT
CDR3: CAISGSSTGGSPLHF
size: NA
D: TRBD1
V: TRBV10-3
J: TRBJ1-6

DNA: TGCAGTGCTAGTCAGCCCTACGAGCAGTACTTC
CDR3: CSASQPYEQYF
size: NA
D: NA
V: TRBV20-1
J: TRBJ2-7

DNA: TGTGCCAGCAGCTTGGAAGGATCAGGGGGCCCGTACGAGCAGTACTTC
CDR3: CASSLEGSGGPYEQYF
size: NA
D: TRBD1
V: TRBV5-5
J: TRBJ2-7

DNA: TGTGCCAGCAGCTTAATGGGAAACACCATATATTTT
CDR3: CASSLMGNTIYF
size: NA
D: NA
V: TRBV5-6
J: TRBJ1-3

DNA: TGTGCCAGCAGCACCGGGACACCGAAGGGCTACACCTTC
CDR3: CASSTGTPKGYTF
size: NA
D: NA
V: TRBV9
J: TRBJ1-2

DNA: TGTGCCAGCAGCTCCCAAACAGGGGACACAGATACGCAGTATTTT
CDR3: CASSSQTGDTDTQYF
size: NA
D: TRBD1
V: TRBV7-2
J: TRBJ2-3

DNA: TGTGCCAGCAGTTACTCGCAGGCCTATAATTCACCCCTCCACTTT
CDR3: CASSYSQAYNSPLHF
size: once
D: NA
V: TRBV6-5
J: TRBJ1-6

DNA: TGTGCCAGCAGTCCCAGGGGGCTGGGTGGCTACACCTTC
CDR3: CASSPRGLGGYTF
size: NA
D: TRBD1
V: TRBV27
J: TRBJ1-2

DNA: TGTGCCAGCAGCGGACAGACAGGGGTCACTGAAGCTTTCTTT
CDR3: CASSGQTGVTEAFF
size: NA
D: TRBD1
V: TRBV9
J: TRBJ1-1

DNA: TGTGCCAGCAGCTTGGCGGGAGGGCCGTCAGATACGCAGTATTTT
CDR3: CASSLAGGPSDTQYF
size: NA
D: TRBD2
V: TRBV5-6
J: TRBJ2-3

DNA: TGCGCCAGCAGTAGGGGACAGGCGAACACCGGGGAGCTGTTTTTT
CDR3: CASSRGQANTGELFF
size: NA
D: TRBD1
V: TRBV5-1
J: TRBJ2-2

DNA: TGTGCCAGCACCACCGGGTGGCGGGAGAAGGTGCAGTACTTC
CDR3: CASTTGWREKVQYF
size: NA
D: TRBD2
V: TRBV5-4
J: TRBJ2-7

DNA: TGTGCCTGGAGTGCGCGCGGAGTTGGAGATACGCAGTATTTT
CDR3: CAWSARGVGDTQYF
size: NA
D: NA
V: TRBV30
J: TRBJ2-3

DNA: TGCGCCAGCAGCTTGGCCGGAGGGGTCTCTGGAAACACCATATATTTT
CDR3: CASSLAGGVSGNTIYF
size: NA
D: NA
V: TRBV5-1
J: TRBJ1-3

DNA: TGCGCCAGCAGCTTGGGGCCGGACTATGGCTACACCTTC
CDR3: CASSLGPDYGYTF
size: NA
D: NA
V: TRBV5-1
J: TRBJ1-2

DNA: TGTGCCGCGGAATATAGGGGCACCGGGGAGCTGTTTTTT
CDR3: CAAEYRGTGELFF
size: NA
D: NA
V: TRBV2
J: TRBJ2-2

DNA: TGCGCCAGCAGCCAAGAGTTGAGGGGGCGGCGAGAGACCCAGTACTTC
CDR3: CASSQELRGRRETQYF
size: NA
D: TRBD1
V: TRBV4-3
J: TRBJ2-5

DNA: TGTGCCAGCAGCTCAGGTAGCGGGAGGACGCGTGGCGAGCAGTACTTC
CDR3: CASSSGSGRTRGEQYF
size: once
D: TRBD2
V: TRBV7-2
J: TRBJ2-7

DNA: TGTGCCAGCAGCCCAAGAGGGGAACCCAGCTACGAGCAGTACTTC
CDR3: CASSPRGEPSYEQYF
size: NA
D: NA
V: TRBV7-2
J: TRBJ2-7

DNA: TGCGCCAGCAGCTTGGGCGGAGGGGACTACGAGCAGTACTTC
CDR3: CASSLGGGDYEQYF
size: NA
D: NA
V: TRBV5-1
J: TRBJ2-7

DNA: TGTGCCAGCAGTCCTGTTCGGGGCACCGGGGAGCTGTTTTTT
CDR3: CASSPVRGTGELFF
size: NA
D: NA
V: TRBV5-4
J: TRBJ2-2

DNA: TGTGCCAGCAGCTTAAGGCGGAACACAGATACGCAGTATTTT
CDR3: CASSLRRNTDTQYF
size: NA
D: NA
V: TRBV7-2
J: TRBJ2-3

DNA: TGCGCCAGCAGCTTGGTTTCATACTCCTACAATGAGCAGTTCTTC
CDR3: CASSLVSYSYNEQFF
size: NA
D: NA
V: TRBV5-1
J: TRBJ2-1

DNA: TGCGCCAGCAGCTTGTCTCCGGGACAATCATCTGGAAACACCATATATTTT
CDR3: CASSLSPGQSSGNTIYF
size: NA
D: NA
V: TRBV5-1
J: TRBJ1-3

DNA: TGTGCCAGCACCCGACGGGGTGGAGAGACCCAGTACTTC
CDR3: CASTRRGGETQYF
size: NA
D: NA
V: TRBV6-6
J: TRBJ2-5

DNA: TGCGCCAGCAGTCGGGGAAGCTCCTACGAGCAGTACTTC
CDR3: CASSRGSSYEQYF
size: NA
D: NA
V: TRBV5-1
J: TRBJ2-7

DNA: TGTGCCAGCAGCCCGGGGGGGACAGGAGGAAACACCATATATTTT
CDR3: CASSPGGTGGNTIYF
size: NA
D: TRBD1
V: TRBV7-8
J: TRBJ1-3